This TCR beta chain was sequenced for a study of early T cells in non-severe SARS-CoV-2 infection. The sample holds a few counts of this clonotype. TCRdb fed the 5' RACE reads into MiXCR, producing one record per CDR3 protein. The sample holds 60,000 to 80,000 distinct CDR3 sequences; 9.5% to 15% are singletons and the top ten take approximately 3.9%. The sample was whole blood. This receptor was taken from an adult who was a healthcare worker with PCR-confirmed SARS-CoV-2 infection or an uninfected control (not recorded which).

The chain's CDR3 is CASSTLTLPYNEQFF. CDR3 bases: TGTGCCAGCAGCACTTTGACCCTCCCCTACAATGAGCAGTTCTTC. The gene calls are TRBV21-1 and TRBJ2-1; the table calls TRBD2, which could not be checked here. TRBV21-1 is flagged as a pseudogene. This CDR3 has 15 amino acids.